This is a list of T cell receptor beta chains from one sample in a study of CD8 T cell repertoires and HIV-1 epitope variants. Assay: immunoSEQ multiplex PCR; the TCRdb copy retains only in-frame clones and omits some. This table has a few thousand clones, 66% appearing once. These TCRs are of unknown antigen specificity. The sequenced material came from cultured CD8+ T cells derived from PBMCs. The receptor source for this set is a male donor with HIV. Each CDR3 is given with its conserved first and last residue. D genes are given only for firm matches. Only part of the rows carry a size: once, few, many, or a class if the clone is expanded.

abundance	d_gene	v_gene	j_gene	CDR3aa	CDR3nt
-	-	TRBV6-1	TRBJ1-6	CASSKWTEDNSPLHF	TGTGCCAGCAGTAAGTGGACCGAAGATAATTCACCCCTCCACTTT
-	-	TRBV5-1	TRBJ2-3	CASSLLGRDTDTQYF	TGCGCCAGCAGCTTGCTCGGGAGAGATACAGATACGCAGTATTTT
-	-	TRBV19	TRBJ2-2	CASSPGANTGELFF	TGTGCCAGTAGTCCAGGGGCGAACACCGGGGAGCTGTTTTTT
few	-	TRBV28	TRBJ2-6	CASRGPSGANVLTF	TGTGCCAGCAGGGGACCCTCTGGGGCCAACGTCCTGACTTTC
-	TRBD1	TRBV29-1	TRBJ2-3	CSVGGTGRTDTQYF	TGCAGCGTTGGTGGGACAGGGAGGACAGATACGCAGTATTTT
-	TRBD2	TRBV5-6	TRBJ2-2	CASSTDLAGDVNTGELFF	TGTGCCAGCAGCACCGACCTAGCGGGGGACGTGAACACCGGGGAGCTGTTTTTT
-	TRBD1	TRBV13	TRBJ2-7	CASSPGTAPEQYF	TGTGCCAGCAGCCCGGGGACAGCACCCGAGCAGTACTTC
-	-	TRBV27	TRBJ2-1	CASSFPGVSYNEQFF	TGTGCCAGCAGTTTCCCAGGTGTCTCCTACAATGAGCAGTTCTTC
few	-	TRBV28	TRBJ1-1	CASSTRLNTEAFF	TGTGCCAGCAGCACCAGACTGAACACTGAAGCTTTCTTT
-	-	TRBV4-1	TRBJ1-6	CASSQVEGEYSPLHF	TGCGCCAGCAGCCAAGTTGAAGGGGAGTATTCACCCCTCCACTTT
-	-	TRBV5-6	TRBJ1-2	CASSLLGLNGYTF	TGTGCCAGCAGCTTGTTGGGGCTCAATGGCTACACCTTC
-	-	TRBV5-8	TRBJ2-4	CASSLAGQGSKNIQYF	TGTGCCAGCAGCTTGGCCGGTCAGGGGAGCAAAAACATTCAGTACTTC
-	-	TRBV13	TRBJ2-7	CASSSSESSYEQYF	TGTGCCAGCAGCTCCTCCGAGAGCTCCTACGAGCAGTACTTC
-	-	TRBV5-1	TRBJ2-1	CASSLEGETYNEQFF	TGCGCCAGCAGCTTGGAGGGAGAGACCTACAATGAGCAGTTCTTC
medium-sized	-	TRBV10-2	TRBJ2-7	CASAPGSLWDEQYF	TGCGCCAGCGCCCCAGGCAGCCTTTGGGACGAGCAGTACTTC
few	-	TRBV28	TRBJ2-5	CASTPLGETQETQYF	TGTGCCAGCACCCCCTTGGGGGAAACGCAAGAGACCCAGTACTTC
-	TRBD2	TRBV19	TRBJ2-2	CASSIELAGNTGELFF	TGTGCCAGTAGTATTGAACTAGCGGGGAACACCGGGGAGCTGTTTTTT
-	-	TRBV10-3	TRBJ2-1	CAISVTDGEQFF	TGTGCCATCAGTGTCACGGATGGGGAGCAGTTCTTC
few	-	TRBV28	TRBJ2-7	CASSLYDPQAYLRHEQYF	TGTGCCAGCAGTTTATACGACCCACAGGCGTACCTCCGTCACGAGCAGTACTTC
-	TRBD1	TRBV5-5	TRBJ1-5	CASSTWTGADQPQHF	TGTGCCAGCAGCACCTGGACAGGGGCCGATCAGCCCCAGCATTTT
-	-	TRBV2	TRBJ1-2	CASSSTLYSNYGYTF	TGTGCCAGCAGTTCCACCTTATACTCTAACTATGGCTACACCTTC
-	-	TRBV28	TRBJ2-3	CASSLIGDTDTQYF	TGTGCCAGCAGTTTGATAGGGGACACAGATACGCAGTATTTT
-	TRBD1	TRBV10-2	TRBJ1-5	CASSFAPGGQPQHF	TGCGCCAGCAGTTTTGCGCCAGGGGGTCAGCCCCAGCATTTT
-	TRBD2	TRBV28	TRBJ2-1	CASSWGLASEQFF	TGTGCCAGCAGTTGGGGACTAGCAAGCGAGCAGTTCTTC